This T cell receptor (beta chain) was identified in a study of shared clonotypes between healthy human individuals. Overall study context: A donor's plate count was three for CD4 naive and three for CD4 memory; CD8 naive had two and CD8 memory one.

Generated by immunoSEQ multiplex PCR, the TCRdb table keeps only in-frame clones and is missing some. The sample lists millions of clones; around 95% were seen once. To note about this clone: The antigen remains unidentified.

Study-level points and caveats: The four-donor shared clonotypes exceeded non-shared clonotypes in generation probability, with non-shared ones scoring lower.

Sequencing was done on a sample of naive CD4+ T cells sorted from blood. Subset specified: CD45RA+ positively selected. The receptor was derived from a man between 18 and 29 years old in good health.

CDR3: CASSIFDSGELFF. CDR3 DNA sequence: TGTGCCAGTAGTATTTTCGACAGCGGGGAGCTGTTTTTT. The chain joins TRBV19 to TRBJ2-2, with D tentatively TRBD1 (5 bases). V lost 3 bases, J lost 7 bases, and 9 bases lay in between. This CDR3 has 13 residues. Germline values: CDR1 LNHDA, CDR2 SQIVND (reference sequence).